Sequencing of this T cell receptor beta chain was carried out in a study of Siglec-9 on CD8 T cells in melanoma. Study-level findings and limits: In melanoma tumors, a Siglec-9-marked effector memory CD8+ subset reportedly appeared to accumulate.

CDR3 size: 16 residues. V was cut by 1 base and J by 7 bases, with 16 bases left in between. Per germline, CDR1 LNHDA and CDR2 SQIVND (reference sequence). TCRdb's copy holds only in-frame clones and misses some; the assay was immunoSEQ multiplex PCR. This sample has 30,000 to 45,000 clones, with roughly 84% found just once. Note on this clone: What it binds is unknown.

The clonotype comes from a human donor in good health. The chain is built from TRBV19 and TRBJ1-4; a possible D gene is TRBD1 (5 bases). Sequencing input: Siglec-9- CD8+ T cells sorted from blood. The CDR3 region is CASSIVHRRELEKLFF. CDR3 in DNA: TGTGCCAGTAGTATAGTCCATCGCAGGGAGCTTGAAAAACTGTTTTTT.